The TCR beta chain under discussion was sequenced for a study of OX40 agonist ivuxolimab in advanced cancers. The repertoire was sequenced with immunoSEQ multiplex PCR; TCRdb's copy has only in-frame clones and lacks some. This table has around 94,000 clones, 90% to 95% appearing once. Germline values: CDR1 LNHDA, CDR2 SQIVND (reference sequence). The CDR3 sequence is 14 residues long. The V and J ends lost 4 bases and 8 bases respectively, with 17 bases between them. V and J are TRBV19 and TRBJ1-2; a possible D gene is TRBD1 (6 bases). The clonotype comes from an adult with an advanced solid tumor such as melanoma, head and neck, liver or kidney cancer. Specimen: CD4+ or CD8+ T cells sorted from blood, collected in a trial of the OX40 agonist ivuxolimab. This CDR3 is CASSSLTGMGGYTF. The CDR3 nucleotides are TGTGCCAGTAGTAGCCTCACAGGGATGGGAGGCTACACCTTC.